Listed here are 3 T cell receptor beta chains from one sample, sequenced in a study of OX40 agonist ivuxolimab in advanced cancers. The library was obtained by the immunoSEQ multiplex PCR assay. TCRdb took this table from immuneACCESS and kept in-frame rearrangements with V and J called. Such tables lack part of the clones; where checked against another copy, unresolved V genes explain under half of the gap, and the rest is unexplained. The sample data list around 70,000 clones, and roughly four fifths of these were observed just once. The ten largest clonotypes hold 4.5% to 6% of the sample. The sample was CD4+ or CD8+ T cells sorted from blood, taken in a trial of the OX40 agonist ivuxolimab. Every receptor here comes from an adult with an advanced solid tumor such as melanoma, head and neck, liver or kidney cancer.

This clone was observed a few times. This chain joins TRBV5-6 and TRBJ1-2; no clear D gene. CDR1 SGHDT and CDR2 YYEEEE come from the germline V gene. V lost 3 bases to trimming and J lost 8 bases, with 14 bases between them. The CDR3 runs 13 residues. CDR3 sequence (DNA): TGTGCCAGCAGCTACCCAGACAACGCGGGCTACACCTTC. Amino acids: CASSYPDNAGYTF. Variable domain in full (rest from reference TRBV5-6 and TRBJ1-2): DAGVTQSPTHLIKTRGQQVTLRCSPKSGHDTVSWYQQALGQGPQFIFQYYEEEERQRGNFPDRFSGHQFPNYSSELNVNALLLGDSALYLCASSYPDNAGYTFGSGTRLTVV.

This clone was seen only a few times. V is TRBV5-1 and J is TRBJ1-2, with TRBD1 identical over 9 bases. The germline V gene encodes CDR1 SGHRS and CDR2 YFSETQ. Losses at the gene ends were 6 bases for V and 3 bases for J; bases not matched to a gene: 6. The CDR3 has 14 residues. The CDR3 DNA follows: TGCGCCAGCACCAACGACAGGGGGGACTATGGCTACACCTTC. Residues: CASTNDRGDYGYTF.

This chain joins TRBV6-5 and TRBJ1-2; D might be TRBD1 (6 bases). V was trimmed by 5 bases and J by 2 bases, leaving 15 bases between them. The CDR3 is 15 amino acids. Germline V gives CDR1 MNHEY, CDR2 SVGAGI. This CDR3 is CASSLGYRANYGYTF. CDR3 nucleotide sequence: TGTGCCAGCAGTCTCGGCTACAGGGCCAACTATGGCTACACCTTC.